This record covers a single T cell receptor beta chain. The CDR3 has 18 residues. This sample was taken from a study of radiotherapy plus CTLA-4 blockade in lung cancer. Generated by immunoSEQ multiplex PCR, the TCRdb table keeps only in-frame clones and is missing some. Of about 48,000 clones in the sample, more than 75% are singletons; the top ten hold 3.3%. The sample here was peripheral blood, taken from a patient treated with radiotherapy plus ipilimumab. This receptor was identified in a human donor with non-small cell lung cancer who had stable disease on radiotherapy plus ipilimumab. The J gene is TRBJ2-1, the V gene TRBV1; the D call TRBD2 from the table was never checked on the DNA. TRBV1 is designated a pseudogene. The DNA for the CDR3 is TGCACCAGCAGCCCCTTGGGGTATAACGGGAGGGTCTACAATGAGCAGTTCTTC. It encodes CTSSPLGYNGRVYNEQFF.